This T cell receptor beta chain was found in a study of control samples from healthy donors and cancer patients. The CDR3 sequence is 12 residues long. V lost 0 bases, J lost 6 bases, and 3 bases lay in between. Germline V gives CDR1 MNHEY, CDR2 SVGAGI. Sequencing was performed with immunoSEQ multiplex PCR; in TCRdb, only in-frame clones are kept and a portion is missing. The sample lists about 160,000 clones, roughly 92% occurring once. This chain joins TRBV6-5 and TRBJ2-1; D ambiguous. This receptor was identified in a woman in her twenties or thirties in good health. Sample: blood. DNA of the CDR3: TGTGCCAGCAGTTACTCGGTCAATGAGCAGTTCTTC. Residues: CASSYSVNEQFF.